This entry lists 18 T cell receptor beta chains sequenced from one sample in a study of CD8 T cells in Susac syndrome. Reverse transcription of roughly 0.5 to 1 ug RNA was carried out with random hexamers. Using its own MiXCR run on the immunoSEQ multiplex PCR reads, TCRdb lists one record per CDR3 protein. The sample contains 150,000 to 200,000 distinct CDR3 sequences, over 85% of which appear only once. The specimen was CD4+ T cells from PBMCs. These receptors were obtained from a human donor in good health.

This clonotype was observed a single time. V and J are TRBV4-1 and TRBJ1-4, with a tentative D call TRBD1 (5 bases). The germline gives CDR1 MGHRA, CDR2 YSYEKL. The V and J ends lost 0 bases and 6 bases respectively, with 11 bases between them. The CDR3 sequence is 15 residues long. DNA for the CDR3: TGCGCCAGCAGCCAAGATGGGACGGAATATGAAAAACTGTTTTTT. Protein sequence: CASSQDGTEYEKLFF.

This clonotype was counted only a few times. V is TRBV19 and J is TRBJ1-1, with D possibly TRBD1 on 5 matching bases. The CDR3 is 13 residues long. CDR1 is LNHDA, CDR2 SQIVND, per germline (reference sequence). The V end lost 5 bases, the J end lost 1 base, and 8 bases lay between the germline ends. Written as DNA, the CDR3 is TGTGCCAGTAGTCTACAGGAGAACACTGAAGCTTTCTTT. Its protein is CASSLQENTEAFF.

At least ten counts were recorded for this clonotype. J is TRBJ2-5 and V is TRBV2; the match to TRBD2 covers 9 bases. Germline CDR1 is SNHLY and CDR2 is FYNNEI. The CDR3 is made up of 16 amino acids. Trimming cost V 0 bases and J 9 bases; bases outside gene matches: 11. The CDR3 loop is CASSEAAGGPNRAQYF. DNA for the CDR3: TGTGCCAGCAGTGAAGCCGCGGGGGGGCCAAACCGGGCCCAGTACTTC.

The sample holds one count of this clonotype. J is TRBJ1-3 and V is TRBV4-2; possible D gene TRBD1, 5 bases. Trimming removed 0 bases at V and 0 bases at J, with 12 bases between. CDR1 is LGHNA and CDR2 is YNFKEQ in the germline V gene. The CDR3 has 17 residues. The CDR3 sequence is CASSQDGQGLSGNTIYF. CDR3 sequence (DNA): TGTGCCAGCAGCCAAGATGGGCAGGGCCTCTCTGGAAACACCATATATTTT.

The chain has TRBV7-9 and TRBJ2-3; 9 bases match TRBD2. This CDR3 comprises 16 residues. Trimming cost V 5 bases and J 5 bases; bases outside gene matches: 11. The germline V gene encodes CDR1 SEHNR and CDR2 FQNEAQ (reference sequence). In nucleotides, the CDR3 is TGTGCCAGCAGCCCCCGACTGGGCGGGGGGGAAGATACGCAGTATTTT. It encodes CASSPRLGGGEDTQYF.

The DNA for the CDR3 is TGCAGTGCAACCTCCGGGACTGAACAAGAGACCCAGTACTTC. It specifies CSATSGTEQETQYF. The J gene is TRBJ2-5, the V gene TRBV20-1; D might be TRBD2 (6 bases). V was cut by 6 bases and J by 2 bases, with 16 bases left in between. Germline V gene lookup returns CDR1 DFQATT and CDR2 SNEGSKA (reference sequence). This CDR3 is 14 amino acids long.

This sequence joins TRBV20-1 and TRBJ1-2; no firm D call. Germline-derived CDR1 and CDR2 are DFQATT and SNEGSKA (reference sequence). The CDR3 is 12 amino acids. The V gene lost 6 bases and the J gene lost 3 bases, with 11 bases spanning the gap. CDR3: CSAPVGYYGYTF. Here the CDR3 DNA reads TGCAGTGCCCCGGTTGGATACTATGGCTACACCTTC.

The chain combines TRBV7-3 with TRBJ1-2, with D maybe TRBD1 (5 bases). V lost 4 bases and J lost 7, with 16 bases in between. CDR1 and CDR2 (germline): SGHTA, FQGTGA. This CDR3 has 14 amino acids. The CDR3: CASSSPARGGGYTF. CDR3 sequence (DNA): TGTGCCAGCAGCTCCCCGGCACGGGGCGGTGGCTACACCTTC.

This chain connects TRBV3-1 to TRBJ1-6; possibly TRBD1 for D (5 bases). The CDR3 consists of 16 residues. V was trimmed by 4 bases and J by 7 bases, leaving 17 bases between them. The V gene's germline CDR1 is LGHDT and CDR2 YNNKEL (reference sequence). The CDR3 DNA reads TGTGCCAGCAGCCGCCGGTCACGACAGCGGAATTCACCCCTCCACTTT. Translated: CASSRRSRQRNSPLHF.

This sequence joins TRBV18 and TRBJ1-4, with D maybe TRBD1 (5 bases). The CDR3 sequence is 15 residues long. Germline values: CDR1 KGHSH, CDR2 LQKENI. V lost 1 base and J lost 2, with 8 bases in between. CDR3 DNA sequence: TGTGCCAGCTCACCACGCAGGGCGACTAATGAAAAACTGTTTTTT. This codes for CASSPRRATNEKLFF.

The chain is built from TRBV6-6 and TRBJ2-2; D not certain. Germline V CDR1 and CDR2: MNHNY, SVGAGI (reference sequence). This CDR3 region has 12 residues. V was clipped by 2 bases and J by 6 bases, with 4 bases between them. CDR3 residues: CASSYTAGELFF. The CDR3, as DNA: TGTGCCAGCAGTTACACCGCCGGGGAGCTGTTTTTT.

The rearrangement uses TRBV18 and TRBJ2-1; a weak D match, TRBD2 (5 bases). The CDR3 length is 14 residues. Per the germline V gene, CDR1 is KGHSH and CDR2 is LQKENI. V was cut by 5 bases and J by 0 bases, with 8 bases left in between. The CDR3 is CASSDYISYNEQFF. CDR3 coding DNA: TGTGCCAGCTCAGACTACATCTCCTACAATGAGCAGTTCTTC.

CDR3 in amino acids: CASSLVGRAVGEQYF. DNA for the CDR3: TGTGCCAGCAGCTTAGTGGGTAGGGCGGTAGGCGAGCAGTACTTC. The V gene is TRBV7-8, the J gene TRBJ2-7; D is undetermined. The CDR3 has 15 amino acids. Germline V CDR1 and CDR2: SGHVS, FQNEAQ. V lost 1 base, J lost 6 bases, and 16 bases lay in between.

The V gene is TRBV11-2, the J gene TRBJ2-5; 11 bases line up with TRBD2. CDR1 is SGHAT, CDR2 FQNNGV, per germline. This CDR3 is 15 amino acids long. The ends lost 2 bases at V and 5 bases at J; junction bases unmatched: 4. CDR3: CASSLTSGGPETQYF. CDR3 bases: TGTGCCAGCAGCTTAACTAGCGGGGGCCCGGAGACCCAGTACTTC. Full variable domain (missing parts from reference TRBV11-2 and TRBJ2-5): EAGVAQSPRYKIIEKRQSVAFWCNPISGHATLYWYQQILGQGPKLLIQFQNNGVVDDSQLPKDRFSAERLKGVDSTLKIQPAKLEDSAVYLCASSLTSGGPETQYFGPGTRLLVL.

As DNA, the CDR3 is TGTGCCAGCTCACCACCGCAGGGAGGGATCGCCGGGGAGCTGTTTTTT. Protein sequence: CASSPPQGGIAGELFF. The chain employs TRBV18 and TRBJ2-2, with 7 bases identical to TRBD2. Germline assignment: CDR1 KGHSH and CDR2 LQKENI. V trimming: 0 bases; J trimming: 6 bases; junction bases outside the gene matches: 7. The CDR3 runs to 16 residues. Filled out from reference TRBV18 and TRBJ2-2, the complete variable domain reads NAGVMQNPRHLVRRRGQEARLRCSPMKGHSHVYWYRQLPEEGLKFMVYLQKENIIDESGMPKERFSAEFPKEGPSILRIQQVVRGDSAAYFCASSPPQGGIAGELFFGEGSRLTVL.

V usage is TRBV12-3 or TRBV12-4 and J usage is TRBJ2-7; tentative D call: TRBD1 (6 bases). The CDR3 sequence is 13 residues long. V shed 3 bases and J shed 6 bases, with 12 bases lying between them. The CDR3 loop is CASSLGRGLEQYF. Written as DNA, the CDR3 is TGTGCCAGCAGTTTGGGCAGGGGTCTCGAGCAGTACTTC.

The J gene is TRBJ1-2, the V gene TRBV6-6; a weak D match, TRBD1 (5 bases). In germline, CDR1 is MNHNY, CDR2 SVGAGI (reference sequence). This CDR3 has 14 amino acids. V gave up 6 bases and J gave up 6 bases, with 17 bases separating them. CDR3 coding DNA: TGTGCCAGCAGCTCCCGGGCCCAGGGCAATGGCTACACCTTC. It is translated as CASSSRAQGNGYTF.

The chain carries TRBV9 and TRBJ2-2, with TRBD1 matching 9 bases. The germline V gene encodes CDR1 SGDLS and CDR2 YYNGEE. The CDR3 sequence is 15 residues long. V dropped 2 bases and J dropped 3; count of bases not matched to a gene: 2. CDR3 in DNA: TGTGCCAGCAGCGTGGGGACAGGGTACACCGGGGAGCTGTTTTTT. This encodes CASSVGTGYTGELFF.